Many counts were recorded for the clone carrying this TCR beta chain. Establishment of the diagnosis relied upon clinical symptoms, serum thyroxine, TRAb, thyroid ultrasound and orbital computed tomography. This entry is derived from a study of Graves' ophthalmopathy and Graves' hyperthyroidism. Using RNA transcripts, the TCR beta CDR3 regions were amplified. HTBI-primed RT-PCR formed the first round, and a multiplex PCR formed the second. TCRdb reprocessed the multiplex PCR reads via MiXCR and lists one record per CDR3 protein. This table has about 400,000 distinct CDR3 sequences, approximately 20% appearing once. Trimming shortened V by 2 bases and J by 7 bases, and 14 bases separated the two germline ends. This CDR3 spans 15 amino acids. Germline V lookup: CDR1 MNHEY, CDR2 SVGEGT.

This clonotype was sampled from a woman aged 18-29 years with Graves' ophthalmopathy. The V gene is TRBV6-2 or TRBV6-3, the J gene TRBJ2-2; possibly TRBD1 for D (6 bases). The sample comprised peripheral blood. For the CDR3, the DNA is TGTGCCAGCAGTTACAGTACAGGGCCGCTCGGGGAGCTGTTTTTT. This codes for CASSYSTGPLGELFF.